What follows describes a single T cell receptor (beta chain). V was cut by 0 bases and J by 7 bases, with 10 bases left in between. This CDR3 has 15 residues. Germline V gene data show CDR1 as SGHVS and CDR2 as FQNEAQ. The table came from immunoSEQ multiplex PCR; TCRdb's copy has only in-frame clones and leaves some out. In the table there are just under 150,000 clones, roughly 84% of which are singletons. This entry is derived from a study of blood T cell repertoires in COVID-19. V and J are TRBV7-8 and TRBJ1-6, with D uncertain. The specimen sequenced was peripheral blood. This TCR derives from a human donor with acute or convalescent COVID-19. The donor label of this sample is uncertain. CDR3 loop: CASSLALVRNSPLHF. The CDR3 coding sequence is TGTGCCAGCAGCTTAGCTTTAGTGCGGAATTCACCCCTCCACTTT.